The source of this T cell receptor beta chain is a study of blood T cells in healthy people across ages. Study-wide results and limits: Long-lived donors carried more naive CD4+ cells and greater diversity than aged donors.

Turning to this clonotype: The target antigen is unknown.

Germline loops: CDR1 MGHDK, CDR2 SYGVNS. This CDR3 contains 16 residues. Trimming left V 3 bases short and J 4 bases short, with 15 bases between. Combining a sample-barcoded 5' primer with a J-beta primer mix, a second PCR ran for about 7 to 11 cycles. Every sample gave at least 2.5 million paired-end reads containing CDR3. TCRdb redid the calling of the 5' RACE reads with MiXCR, one entry per CDR3 protein. The repertoire holds about a million distinct CDR3 sequences, with roughly 48% as singletons. Isolation per sample recovered at least 6 million PBMCs. Per sample, extraction of total RNA gave at least 5 micrograms in every case.

This rearrangement joins TRBV25-1 to TRBJ1-4; a weak D match, TRBD1 (6 bases). What was sequenced was blood. The source of this sequence is a man aged 30 to 39 in good health. CDR3 amino acids: CASSDPETGYNEKLFF. CDR3 in DNA: TGTGCCAGCAGTGACCCTGAGACAGGTTATAATGAAAAACTGTTTTTT.